Listed below are T cell receptor beta chains from one sample, sequenced in a study of shared clonotypes between healthy human individuals. TCRdb's copy holds only in-frame clones and misses some; the assay was immunoSEQ multiplex PCR. The data show 2 million to 2.5 million clones, about nine tenths seen once. Input material: naive CD4+ T cells from PBMCs. These receptors were obtained from a man in his late teens or twenties in good health. Some clones in this sample may be carry-over from other donors' samples. Both conserved end residues are part of each CDR3. Fields, in order: CDR3 DNA, CDR3 protein, D gene, J gene, CDR3 length, V gene, clone size. A D gene is named only where the DNA matches it firmly. Expanded clones get a size class; other rows say once, few or many, or leave the size out.

CDR3nt: TGTGCCAGCAGCACCGAGGGGAACACAGATACGCAGTATTTT; CDR3aa: CASSTEGNTDTQYF; d_gene: NA; j_gene: TRBJ2-3; len: 14; v_gene: TRBV5-5; abundance: NA
CDR3nt: TGTGCCGGAGCATCAGGATACAATGAGCAGTTCTTC; CDR3aa: CAGASGYNEQFF; d_gene: NA; j_gene: TRBJ2-1; len: 12; v_gene: TRBV28; abundance: once
CDR3nt: TGTGCCAGTAGTATATCAGGGGGCGAAACCTACGAGCAGTACTTC; CDR3aa: CASSISGGETYEQYF; d_gene: TRBD1; j_gene: TRBJ2-7; len: 15; v_gene: TRBV19; abundance: once
CDR3nt: TGTGCCAGTAGCCAACAGGTAAACCAGCCCCAGCATTTT; CDR3aa: CASSQQVNQPQHF; d_gene: NA; j_gene: TRBJ1-5; len: 13; v_gene: TRBV19; abundance: NA
CDR3nt: TGTGCCAGCAGTGGGGGGGCGTTCGAAAACACTGAAGCTTTCTTT; CDR3aa: CASSGGAFENTEAFF; d_gene: NA; j_gene: TRBJ1-1; len: 15; v_gene: TRBV5-6; abundance: NA
CDR3nt: TGTGCCAGCAGAGAATATGGACAGGGAAACTATGGCTACACCTTC; CDR3aa: CASREYGQGNYGYTF; d_gene: TRBD1; j_gene: TRBJ1-2; len: 15; v_gene: TRBV27; abundance: NA
CDR3nt: TGTGCCATCAGTCCTACAGGTGACTACGAGCAGTACTTC; CDR3aa: CAISPTGDYEQYF; d_gene: NA; j_gene: TRBJ2-7; len: 13; v_gene: TRBV10-3; abundance: NA
CDR3nt: TGTGCCAGCAGCTTACTCCTAACGGCCGGGACTAACTATGGCTACACCTTC; CDR3aa: CASSLLLTAGTNYGYTF; d_gene: NA; j_gene: TRBJ1-2; len: 17; v_gene: TRBV7-2; abundance: NA
CDR3nt: TGTGCCGCCGTCGGGAGCTATGGCTACACCTTC; CDR3aa: CAAVGSYGYTF; d_gene: NA; j_gene: TRBJ1-2; len: 11; v_gene: TRBV6-7; abundance: NA
CDR3nt: TGTGCCAGTAGCTGGTCTAACTACAATGAGCAGTTCTTC; CDR3aa: CASSWSNYNEQFF; d_gene: NA; j_gene: TRBJ2-1; len: 13; v_gene: TRBV19; abundance: NA